This TCR beta chain was captured in a study of beta chain features in type 1 diabetes. This clone has a handful of counts. CDR1 and CDR2 (germline): SEHNR, FQNEAQ (reference sequence). The CDR3 has 14 residues. V lost 5 bases and J 3 bases, leaving 10 bases between the germline ends. Sequenced material consisted of expressed TCRB transcripts (all of the isolated RNA was reverse transcribed). Measured with immunoSEQ multiplex PCR; TCRdb has only the in-frame clones, and not every one. The sample consists of 150,000 to 200,000 clones, 9% to 10% of them appearing once. The gene calls are TRBV7-9 and TRBJ1-4; D remains unclear. This clonotype was obtained from a woman aged 18-29 years in good health. The sample consisted of central memory CD4+ T cells from blood. The CDR3 here is CASSEVVANEKLFF. DNA of the CDR3: TGTGCCAGCAGCGAGGTGGTGGCTAATGAAAAACTGTTTTTT.